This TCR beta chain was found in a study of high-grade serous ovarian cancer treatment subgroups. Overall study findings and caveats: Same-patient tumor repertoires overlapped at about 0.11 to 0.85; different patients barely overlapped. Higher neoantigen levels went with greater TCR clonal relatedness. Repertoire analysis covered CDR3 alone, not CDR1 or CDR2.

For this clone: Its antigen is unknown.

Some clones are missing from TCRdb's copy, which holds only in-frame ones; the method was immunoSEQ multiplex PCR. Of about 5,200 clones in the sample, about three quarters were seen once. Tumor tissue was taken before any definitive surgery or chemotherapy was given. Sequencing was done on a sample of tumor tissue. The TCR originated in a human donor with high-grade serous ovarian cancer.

In nucleotides, the CDR3 is TGTGCCAGCATACTAAGGCTTGGGGGCGGTGGGGAGCTGTTTTTT. Protein sequence: CASILRLGGGGELFF. The chain joins TRBV6-6 to TRBJ2-2; D possibly corresponds to TRBD1 (6 bases). Germline V gives CDR1 MNHNY, CDR2 SVGAGI (reference sequence). V was clipped by 7 bases and J by 8 bases, with 20 bases between them. The CDR3 loop spans 15 amino acids.